This T cell receptor beta chain was sequenced in a study of OX40 agonist ivuxolimab in advanced cancers. For the study at large: Recorded diagnoses for dose-escalation patients were hepatocellular carcinoma, melanoma, renal cell or head and neck cancer.

V was clipped by 4 bases and J by 6 bases, with 14 bases between them. The CDR3 is 13 residues long. Germline V lookup: CDR1 SGHNT, CDR2 YYREEE (reference sequence). A history of autoimmune disease or systemic immunosuppression excluded patients. Collection of blood occurred at baseline, at cycle 4 day 1, and at cycle 7 day 1. Profiled with immunoSEQ multiplex PCR; TCRdb holds only in-frame clones, not every one. The table lists over 50,000 clones, approximately 80% of them singletons. This clone occurred a few times. The material sequenced was CD4+ or CD8+ T cells sorted from blood, taken in a trial of the OX40 agonist ivuxolimab. This clonotype was obtained from an adult with an advanced solid tumor such as melanoma, head and neck, liver or kidney cancer. This rearrangement joins TRBV5-4 to TRBJ2-7; weak D call: TRBD1 (5 bases). The CDR3 DNA is TGTGCCAGCAGCCAGGGATCCCTTCGCGAGCAGTACTTC. Its translation: CASSQGSLREQYF.